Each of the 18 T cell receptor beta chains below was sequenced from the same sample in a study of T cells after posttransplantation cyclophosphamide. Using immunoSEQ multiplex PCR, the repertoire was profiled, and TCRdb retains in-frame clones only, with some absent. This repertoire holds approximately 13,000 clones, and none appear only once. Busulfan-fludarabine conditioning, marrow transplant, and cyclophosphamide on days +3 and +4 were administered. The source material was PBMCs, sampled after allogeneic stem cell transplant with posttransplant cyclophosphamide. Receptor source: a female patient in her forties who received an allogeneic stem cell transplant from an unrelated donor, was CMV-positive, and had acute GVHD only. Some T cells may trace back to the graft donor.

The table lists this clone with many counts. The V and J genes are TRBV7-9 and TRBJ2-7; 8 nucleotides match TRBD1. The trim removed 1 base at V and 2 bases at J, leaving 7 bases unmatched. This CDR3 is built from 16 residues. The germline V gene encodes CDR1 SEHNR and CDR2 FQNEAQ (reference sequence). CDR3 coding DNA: TGTGCCAGCAGCTTAGGACAGGGGACAGCTCCCTACGAGCAGTACTTC. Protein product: CASSLGQGTAPYEQYF.

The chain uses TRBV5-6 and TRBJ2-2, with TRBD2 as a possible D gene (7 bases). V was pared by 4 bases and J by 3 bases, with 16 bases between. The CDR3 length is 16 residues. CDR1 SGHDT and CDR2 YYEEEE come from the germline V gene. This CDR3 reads CASSIGRGPYTGELFF. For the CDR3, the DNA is TGTGCCAGCAGCATTGGGCGGGGGCCCTACACCGGGGAGCTGTTTTTT.

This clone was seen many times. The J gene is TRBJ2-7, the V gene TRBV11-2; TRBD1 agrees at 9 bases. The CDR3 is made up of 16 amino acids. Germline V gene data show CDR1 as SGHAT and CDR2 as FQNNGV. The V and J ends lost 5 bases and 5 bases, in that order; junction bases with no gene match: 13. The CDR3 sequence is CASSPIGQGRIHEQYF. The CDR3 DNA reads TGTGCCAGCAGCCCCATCGGACAGGGGAGGATCCACGAGCAGTACTTC.

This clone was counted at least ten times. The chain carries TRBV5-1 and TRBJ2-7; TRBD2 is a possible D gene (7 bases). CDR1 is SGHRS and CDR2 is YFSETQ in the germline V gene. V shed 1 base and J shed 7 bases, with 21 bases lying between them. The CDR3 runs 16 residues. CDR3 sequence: CASSLRAGGPPGEQYF. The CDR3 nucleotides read TGCGCCAGCAGCTTGCGGGCCGGGGGGCCCCCGGGGGAGCAGTACTTC.

Written as DNA, the CDR3 is TGTGCCAGCAGCCAAAACTCTGTCACAGATACGCAGTATTTT. Its protein product is CASSQNSVTDTQYF. V usage is TRBV5-4 and J usage is TRBJ2-3; D gene unclear. The CDR3 totals 14 residues. V was shortened by 4 bases and J by 2 bases, with 11 bases between the two germline ends. CDR1 is SGHNT, CDR2 YYREEE, per germline (reference sequence).

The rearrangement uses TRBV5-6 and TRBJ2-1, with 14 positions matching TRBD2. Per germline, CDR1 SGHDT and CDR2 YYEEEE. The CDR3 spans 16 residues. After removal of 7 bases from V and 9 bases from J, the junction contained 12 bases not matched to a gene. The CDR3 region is CASGMPGLAGAGEQFF. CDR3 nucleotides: TGTGCCAGCGGCATGCCGGGACTAGCGGGGGCGGGTGAGCAGTTCTTC.

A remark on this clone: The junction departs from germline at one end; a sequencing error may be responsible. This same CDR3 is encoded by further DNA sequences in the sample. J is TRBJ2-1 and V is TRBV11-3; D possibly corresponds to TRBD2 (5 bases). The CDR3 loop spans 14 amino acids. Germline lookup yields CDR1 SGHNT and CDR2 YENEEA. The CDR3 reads CASSFGAEYNEQFF. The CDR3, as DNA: TGCGCCAGCAGCTTTGGAGCGGAGTACAATGAGCAGTTCTTC. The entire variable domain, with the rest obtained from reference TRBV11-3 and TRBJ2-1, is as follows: EAGVVQSPRYKIIEKKQPVAFWCNPISGHNTLYWYLQNLGQGPELLIRYENEEAVDDSQLPKDRFSAERLKGVDSTLKIQPAELGDSAVYLCASSFGAEYNEQFFGPGTRLTVL.

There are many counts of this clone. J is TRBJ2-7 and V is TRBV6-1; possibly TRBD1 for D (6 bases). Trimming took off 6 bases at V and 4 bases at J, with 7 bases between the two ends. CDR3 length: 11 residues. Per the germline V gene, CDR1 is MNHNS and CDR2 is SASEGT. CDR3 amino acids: CASRGAYEQYF. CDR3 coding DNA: TGTGCCAGCAGGGGGGCTTACGAGCAGTACTTC.

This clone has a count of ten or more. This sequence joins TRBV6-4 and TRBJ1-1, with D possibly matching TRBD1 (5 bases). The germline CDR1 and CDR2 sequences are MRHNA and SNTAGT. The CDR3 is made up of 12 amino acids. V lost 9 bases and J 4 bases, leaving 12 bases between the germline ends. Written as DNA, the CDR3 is TGTGCCAGTCGGGGGGTTGGCACTGAAGCTTTCTTT. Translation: CASRGVGTEAFF.

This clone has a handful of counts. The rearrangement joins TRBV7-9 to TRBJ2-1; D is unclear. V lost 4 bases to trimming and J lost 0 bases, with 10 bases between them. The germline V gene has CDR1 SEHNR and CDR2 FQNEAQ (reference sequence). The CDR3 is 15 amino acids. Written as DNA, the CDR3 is TGTGCCAGCAGCTCTTATGCGAGCTCCTACAATGAGCAGTTCTTC. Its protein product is CASSSYASSYNEQFF.

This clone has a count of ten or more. The CDR3 reads CASSLLTRQETQYF. The CDR3 coding sequence is TGTGCCAGCAGTCTCCTCACCAGGCAAGAGACCCAGTACTTC. The rearrangement links TRBV6-5 to TRBJ2-5; D not resolved. V lost 5 bases and J lost 2, with 12 bases in between. The CDR3 length is 14 residues. Germline CDR1 is MNHEY and CDR2 is SVGAGI.

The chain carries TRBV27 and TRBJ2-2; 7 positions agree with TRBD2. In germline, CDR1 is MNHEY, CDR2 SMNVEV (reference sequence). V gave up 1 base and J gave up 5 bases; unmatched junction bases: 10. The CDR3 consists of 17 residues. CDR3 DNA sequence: TGTGCCAGCAGTTTATGGGGCGGGGGAGGGTCGACCGGGGAGCTGTTTTTT. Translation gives CASSLWGGGGSTGELFF.

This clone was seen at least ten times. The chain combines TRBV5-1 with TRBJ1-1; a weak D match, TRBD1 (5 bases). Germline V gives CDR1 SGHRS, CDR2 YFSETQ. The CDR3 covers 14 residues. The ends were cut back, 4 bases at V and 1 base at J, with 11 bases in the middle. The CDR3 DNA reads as TGCGCCAGCAGCCTCCCCGACAGGAACACTGAAGCTTTCTTT. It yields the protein CASSLPDRNTEAFF.

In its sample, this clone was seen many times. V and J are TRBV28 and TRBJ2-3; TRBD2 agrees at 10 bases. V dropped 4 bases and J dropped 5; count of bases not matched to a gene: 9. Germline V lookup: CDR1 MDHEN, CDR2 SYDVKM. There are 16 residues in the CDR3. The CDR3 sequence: CASSSPLAGEVDTQYF. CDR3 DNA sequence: TGTGCCAGCAGTTCCCCCCTAGCGGGGGAGGTAGATACGCAGTATTTT. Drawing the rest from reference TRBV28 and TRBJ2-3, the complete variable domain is DVKVTQSSRYLVKRTGEKVFLECVQDMDHENMFWYRQDPGLGLRLIYFSYDVKMKEKGDIPEGYSVSREKKERFSLILESASTNQTSMYLCASSSPLAGEVDTQYFGPGTRLTVL.

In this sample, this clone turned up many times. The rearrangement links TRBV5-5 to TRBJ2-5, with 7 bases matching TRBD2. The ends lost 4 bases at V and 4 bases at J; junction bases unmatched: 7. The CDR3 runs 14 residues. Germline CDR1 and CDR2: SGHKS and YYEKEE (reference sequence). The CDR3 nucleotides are TGTGCCAGCAGCAGACTCGGGGGGTCAGAGACCCAGTACTTC. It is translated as CASSRLGGSETQYF.

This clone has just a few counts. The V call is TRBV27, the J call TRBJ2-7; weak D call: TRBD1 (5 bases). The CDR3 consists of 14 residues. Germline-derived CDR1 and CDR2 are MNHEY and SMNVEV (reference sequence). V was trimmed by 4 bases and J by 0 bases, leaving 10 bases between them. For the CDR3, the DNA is TGTGCCAGCAGTTGGACACCCCTCTCCTACGAGCAGTACTTC. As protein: CASSWTPLSYEQYF.

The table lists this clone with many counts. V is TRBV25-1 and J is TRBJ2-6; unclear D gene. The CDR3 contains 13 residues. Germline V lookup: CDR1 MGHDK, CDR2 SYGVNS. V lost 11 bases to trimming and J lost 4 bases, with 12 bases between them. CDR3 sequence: CACLQSGANVLTF. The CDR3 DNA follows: TGTGCCTGCCTCCAGTCCGGGGCCAACGTCCTGACTTTC.

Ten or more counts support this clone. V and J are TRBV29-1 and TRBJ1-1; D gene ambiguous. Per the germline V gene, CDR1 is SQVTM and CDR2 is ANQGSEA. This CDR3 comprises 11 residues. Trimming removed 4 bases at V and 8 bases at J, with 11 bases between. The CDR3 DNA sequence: TGCAGCGTTGTATTAGCTTACGAAGCTTTCTTT. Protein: CSVVLAYEAFF.